These T cell receptor beta chains were read from a single sample in a study of Ad26.COV2.S vaccination and SARS-CoV-2 variants. Sequenced by immunoSEQ multiplex PCR; TCRdb stores in-frame clones only, minus some. Found here are hundreds of thousands of clones, roughly 89% of them singletons; the top ten hold about 2.5%. The material sequenced was peripheral blood, taken in a trial of Ad26.COV2.S vaccine versus placebo. The receptors derive from a person between 18 and 60 years old who received the Ad26.COV2.S COVID-19 vaccine or a placebo. Each CDR3 is given with its conserved first and last residue. D genes are given only for firm matches.

j_call v_call d_call cdr3_aa
TRBJ1-2 TRBV6-1 TRBD1 CASSEVQGAPSIYGYTF
TRBJ2-7 TRBV20-1 NA CSAPRAPEQYF
TRBJ2-7 TRBV18 NA CASSPSSVSYEQYF
TRBJ1-5 TRBV6-1 NA CASSEAVAGWQPQHF
TRBJ2-1 TRBV28 TRBD2 CASSTSGENYNEQFF
TRBJ2-1 TRBV7-9 NA CASSSTQRSYNEQFF
TRBJ2-1 TRBV9 TRBD2 CASSVDGGAYNEQFF
TRBJ2-3 TRBV2 TRBD2 CASAPGLAPDTQYF
TRBJ1-2 TRBV3-1/TRBV3-2 NA CASSQAPGQLSTF
TRBJ2-5 TRBV7-2 NA CASSLRGAQETQYF
TRBJ2-5 TRBV10-3 TRBD2 CAISDNPGDGGRAKETQYF
TRBJ2-1 TRBV14 TRBD1 CASSQGQGLLF
TRBJ1-5 TRBV19 NA CASGMVGFNQPQHF
TRBJ2-7 TRBV3-1/TRBV3-2 NA CASSQATALPVYEQYF
TRBJ2-1 TRBV6-2/TRBV6-3 TRBD2 CASSYQRGSSYNEQFF
TRBJ1-1 TRBV18 NA CASSPGQTDTEAFF
TRBJ2-1 TRBV7-2 NA CASGSSSSYNEQFF
TRBJ2-3 TRBV2 NA CASSVTDTQYF
TRBJ2-2 TRBV19 NA CASGRATGELFF
TRBJ1-2 TRBV6-4 TRBD1 CASSPGTGGFGGYTF
TRBJ2-3 TRBV5-6 NA CASSTWSTDTQYF
TRBJ2-5 TRBV4-1 NA CASSQDLGQIQETQYF
TRBJ2-1 TRBV6-6 NA CASSLSSNEQFF
TRBJ2-7 TRBV6-5 NA CASMPPGTDPYEQYF
TRBJ2-3 TRBV5-1 TRBD2 CASSETSGTDTQYF
TRBJ2-6 TRBV7-9 NA CASSRAGPGANVLTF
TRBJ2-3 TRBV7-2 NA CASSLAAGPTDTQYF
TRBJ1-1 TRBV5-4 NA CASSLNTEAFF
TRBJ1-5 TRBV4-2 TRBD1 CASSQVTDRGNQPQHF
TRBJ2-7 TRBV10-1 NA CASPKQYGSSYEQYF
TRBJ2-1 TRBV2 TRBD2 CASSEWASGGIEQFF
TRBJ1-5 TRBV6-2/TRBV6-3 TRBD1 CASSRSPGQGEGTDQPQHF
TRBJ1-2 TRBV19 NA CASDRRNYGYTF
TRBJ2-1 TRBV7-2 NA CASSLRRGEYNEQFF
TRBJ1-1 TRBV25-1 TRBD1 CASSADVGTGRAEAFF
TRBJ2-3 TRBV7-6 NA CASSLSSGFRDTQYF
TRBJ1-5 TRBV18 TRBD1 CASSPGQGTGPQHF
TRBJ2-1 TRBV27 NA CASSFLGGGGYNEQFF
TRBJ2-3 TRBV6-5 NA CASTLRVGTDTQYF
TRBJ2-7 TRBV4-3 TRBD2 CASSQGVAGGHYEQYF
TRBJ1-2 TRBV4-2 NA CASREQGYRGYTF
TRBJ2-6 TRBV15 NA CATSNSGANVLTF
TRBJ2-3 TRBV4-3 TRBD2 CASSQRGLAGLDTQYF
TRBJ1-2 TRBV3-1/TRBV3-2 NA CASSHMQGSHGYTF
TRBJ2-3 TRBV27 NA CASTNLRGTQYF
TRBJ2-5 TRBV10-3 NA CAISEWDQETQYF
TRBJ2-7 TRBV4-1 NA CASSPPSSYEQYF
TRBJ1-1 TRBV6-1 NA CASSDAGQSPNTEAFF
TRBJ2-1 TRBV11-3 NA CASSLGGPGHNEQFF
TRBJ2-1 TRBV5-6 NA CASSLGQPSYNEQFF
TRBJ2-5 TRBV3-1/TRBV3-2 NA CASRTTTSKETQYF
TRBJ1-3 TRBV4-1 NA CASSPYAVGNTIYF
TRBJ1-1 TRBV5-1 NA CASSSIPRGEAFF
TRBJ1-2 TRBV19 NA CASSMGVWEPKANYGYTF
TRBJ1-6 TRBV4-1 NA CASSQEGVGPYNSPLHF
TRBJ1-2 TRBV5-1 NA CASSLGFLETGYGYTF
TRBJ1-2 TRBV6-5 NA CASCPPGSYGYTF
TRBJ1-1 TRBV7-3 NA CASSLDQDTEAFF